Listed here is a single TCR beta chain. The CDR3 extends over 18 amino acids. Germline values: CDR1 MDHEN, CDR2 SYDVKM. V shed 6 bases, J shed 0 bases, and the junction held 14 bases outside the gene matches. These data come from a study of T cell responses to AZD1222 COVID-19 vaccine. TCRdb keeps only in-frame clones here, not all; method: immunoSEQ multiplex PCR. The repertoire has around 140,000 clones, over 90% of them found once; the top ten carry 5% to 5.5%. The J gene is TRBJ2-4, the V gene TRBV28; 7 bases are a match to TRBD1. The receptor's source is an adult in good health. Sequenced here: peripheral blood, sampled on day 0 of AZD1222 vaccination. In nucleotides, the CDR3 is TGTGCCAGCAGCCCCATTGTAGTCCGGGACAGAGCCAAAAACATTCAGTACTTC. This translates into CASSPIVVRDRAKNIQYF.